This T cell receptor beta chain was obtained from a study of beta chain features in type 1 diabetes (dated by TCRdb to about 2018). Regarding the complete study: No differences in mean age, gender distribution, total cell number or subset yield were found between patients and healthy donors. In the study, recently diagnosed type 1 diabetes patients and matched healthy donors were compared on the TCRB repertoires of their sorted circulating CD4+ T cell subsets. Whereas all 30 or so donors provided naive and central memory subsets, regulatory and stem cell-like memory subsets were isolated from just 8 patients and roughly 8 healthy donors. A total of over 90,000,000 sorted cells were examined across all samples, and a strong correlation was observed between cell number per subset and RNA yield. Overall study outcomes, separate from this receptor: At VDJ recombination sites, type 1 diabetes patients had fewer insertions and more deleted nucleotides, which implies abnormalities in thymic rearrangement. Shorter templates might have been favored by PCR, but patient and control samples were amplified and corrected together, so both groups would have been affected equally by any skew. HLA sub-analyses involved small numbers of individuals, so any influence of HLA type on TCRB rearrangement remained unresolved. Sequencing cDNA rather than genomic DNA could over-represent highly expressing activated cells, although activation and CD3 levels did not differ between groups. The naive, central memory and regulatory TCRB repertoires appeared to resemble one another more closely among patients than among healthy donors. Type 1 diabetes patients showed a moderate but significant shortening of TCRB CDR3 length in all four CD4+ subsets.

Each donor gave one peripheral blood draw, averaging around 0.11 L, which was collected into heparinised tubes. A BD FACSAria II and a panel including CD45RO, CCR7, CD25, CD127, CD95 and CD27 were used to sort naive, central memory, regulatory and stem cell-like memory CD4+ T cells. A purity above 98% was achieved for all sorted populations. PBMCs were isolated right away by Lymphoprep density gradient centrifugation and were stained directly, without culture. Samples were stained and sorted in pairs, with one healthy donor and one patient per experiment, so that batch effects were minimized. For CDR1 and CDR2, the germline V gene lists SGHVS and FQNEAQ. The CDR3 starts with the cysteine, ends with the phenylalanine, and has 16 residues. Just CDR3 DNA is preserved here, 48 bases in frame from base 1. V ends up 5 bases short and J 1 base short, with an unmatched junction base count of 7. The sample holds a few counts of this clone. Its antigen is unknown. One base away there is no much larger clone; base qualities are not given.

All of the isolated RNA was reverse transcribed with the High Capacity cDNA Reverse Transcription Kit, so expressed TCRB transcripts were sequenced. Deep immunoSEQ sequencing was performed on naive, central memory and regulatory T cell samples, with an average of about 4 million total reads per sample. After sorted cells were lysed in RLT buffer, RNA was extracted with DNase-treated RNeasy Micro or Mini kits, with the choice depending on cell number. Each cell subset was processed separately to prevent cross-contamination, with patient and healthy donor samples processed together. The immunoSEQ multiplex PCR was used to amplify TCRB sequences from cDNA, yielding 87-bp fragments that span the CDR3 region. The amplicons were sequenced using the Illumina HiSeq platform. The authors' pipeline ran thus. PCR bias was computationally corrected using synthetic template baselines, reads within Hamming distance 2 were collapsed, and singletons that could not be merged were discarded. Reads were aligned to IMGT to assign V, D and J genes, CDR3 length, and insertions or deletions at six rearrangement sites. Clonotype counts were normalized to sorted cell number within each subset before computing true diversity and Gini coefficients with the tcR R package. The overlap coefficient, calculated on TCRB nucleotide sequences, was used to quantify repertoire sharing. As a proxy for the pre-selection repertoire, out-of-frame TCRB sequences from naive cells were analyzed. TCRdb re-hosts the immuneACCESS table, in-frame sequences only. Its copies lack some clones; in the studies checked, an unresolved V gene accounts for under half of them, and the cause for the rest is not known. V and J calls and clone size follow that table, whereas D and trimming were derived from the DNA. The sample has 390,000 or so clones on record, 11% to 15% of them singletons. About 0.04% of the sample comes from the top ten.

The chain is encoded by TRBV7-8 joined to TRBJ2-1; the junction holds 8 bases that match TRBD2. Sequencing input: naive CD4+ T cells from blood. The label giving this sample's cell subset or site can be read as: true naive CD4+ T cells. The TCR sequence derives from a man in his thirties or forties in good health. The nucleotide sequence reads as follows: TGTGCCAGCAGCCCGGGGGGGGCGGGGTCCTACAATGAGCAGTTCTTC. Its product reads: CASSPGGAGSYNEQFF.